The 28 T cell receptor beta chains below were found in one sample sequenced in a study of CD8+ T cells in alopecia areata. The authors extracted RNA and reverse transcribed it into cDNA as the sequencing template. Only in-frame clones appear in the TCRdb table, and some are missing; sequencing was by immunoSEQ multiplex PCR. Observed are roughly 110,000 clones, no singletons, with the top ten taking 20%. The sequencing input was lesional skin. The receptors derive from a C3H/HeJ mouse with alopecia areata. Strain MHC haplotype: H2-k.

This clone has more than one count but fewer than ten. The protein recorded in TCRdb does not match the translated DNA at residue 9; the protein presented here comes from translating the DNA. All gene names here are mouse names. The missing CDR3 end, 3 residues past where the read stops, is filled in from the germline J gene. V and J are TRBV19 and TRBJ1-3; 7 bases agree with TRBD1. The CDR3 has 12 residues. The V gene end was trimmed by 6 bases and the J gene end by 7 bases; junction bases not matched to a gene: 4. Germline CDR1 is FNHDT and CDR2 is SITEND (reference sequence). The CDR3 is CASTTGQNTLYF. The CDR3 bases that were read are TGTGCCAGCACCACGGGACAGAATACG.

This clone was observed a few times. The germline and genes are mouse ones. The DNA ends 4 residues before the CDR3 does, and the rest of the CDR3 is filled in from the germline J gene. The chain is built from TRBV13-3 and TRBJ2-2; 7 bases match TRBD2. Unmatched junction bases numbered 2, after V lost 3 bases and J lost 0 bases. Germline-derived CDR1 and CDR2 are NNHDY and SYVADS. This CDR3 has 15 amino acids. The CDR3 reads CASSGGGSNTGQLYF. CDR3 DNA, as far as it was read: TGTGCCAGCAGTGGGGGGGGATCAAACACCGGG.

As to this clone: Mouse names are used for the genes. With the read ending 4 residues before the CDR3 end, the germline J gene is used to fill in that end. The J gene is TRBJ1-4, the V gene TRBV13-3, with D perhaps TRBD1 (6 bases). This CDR3 is 15 amino acids long. Trimming shortened V by 2 bases and J by 3 bases, and 11 bases separated the two germline ends. Germline-derived CDR1 and CDR2 are NNHDY and SYVADS. The covered CDR3 bases are TGTGCCAGCAGTGAGAGGGGACATACCAACGAA. It encodes CASSERGHTNE. The CDR3 in its entirety is CASSERGHTNERLFF. The entire variable domain, with the rest obtained from reference TRBV13-3 and TRBJ1-4, is as follows: EAAVTQSPRSKVAVTGGKVTLSCHQTNNHDYMYWYRQDTGHGLRLIHYSYVADSTEKGDIPDGYKASRPSQENFSLILELASLSQTAVYFCASSERGHTNERLFFGHGTKLSVL.

Turning to this clone: Germline and genes here are mouse. Sequencing ends 4 residues short of the CDR3 end; the germline J gene provides the rest. The chain uses TRBV19 and TRBJ2-4, with TRBD2 matching over 7 bases. Looked up from germline, CDR1 is FNHDT and CDR2 is SITEND (reference sequence). The CDR3 has 12 amino acids. Partial CDR3 DNA: TGTGCCAGCAGTGACTGGGTAAAC. It is translated as CASSDWVN. The whole CDR3 protein is CASSDWVNTLYF. Together with reference TRBV19 and TRBJ2-4, the CDR3 gives the full variable domain: GGIITQTPKFLIGQEGQKLTLKCQQNFNHDTMYWYRQDSGKGLRLIYYSITENDLQKGDLSEGYDASREKKSSFSLTVTSAQKNEMAVFLCASSDWVNTLYFGAGTRLSVL.

The sample holds a few counts of this clone. The genes and germline here are from mouse. The CDR3 is cut off 4 residues early in the read; its end comes from the germline J gene. The rearrangement links TRBV16 to TRBJ1-2; D is possibly TRBD1 (6 bases). The V end was cut by 2 bases, the J end by 0 bases, with 13 bases between. CDR3 length: 16 residues. Germline V gene sequence: CDR1 SGHSA, CDR2 FRNQAP. The covered CDR3 bases are TGTGCAAGCAGCTTAAGTGGCGGGACACCAAACTCC. Translation: CASSLSGGTPNS. The full-length CDR3 reads as CASSLSGGTPNSDYTF.

This clone was seen a handful of times. The gene names given are mouse names. Sequencing ends 4 residues short of the CDR3 end; the germline J gene provides the rest. The chain uses TRBV19 and TRBJ2-5; TRBD2 matches at 13 bases. Germline CDR1 and CDR2: FNHDT and SITEND (reference sequence). CDR3 length: 15 residues. The CDR3 region is CASSSGTGGEDTQYF. The CDR3 DNA, read in part, is TGTGCCAGCAGCTCCGGGACTGGGGGGGAAGAC.

Notes on this clone: Gene names follow the mouse nomenclature. The observed sequence ends 4 residues before the CDR3 terminus, with the missing tail filled in from the germline J gene. V and J are TRBV29 and TRBJ2-5; no firm D call. V was shortened by 4 bases and J by 1 base, with 6 bases between the two germline ends. The germline CDR1 and CDR2 sequences are MSHET and SYDVDS. The length of the CDR3 is 13 residues. The sequenced CDR3 bases are TGTGCTAGCAGTTCAGGTGACCAAGAC. This gives the protein CASSSGDQD. Given in full, the CDR3 is CASSSGDQDTQYF.

This clone was observed a few times. The gene names given are mouse names. The read falls 4 residues short of the CDR3 end, and the missing part is taken from the germline J gene. Other DNA sequences from this sample encode an identical CDR3 as well. V is TRBV19 and J is TRBJ1-2, with 7 bases fitting TRBD1. The trim removed 5 bases at V and 3 bases at J, leaving 4 bases unmatched. The CDR3 sequence is 13 residues long. Germline CDR1 reads FNHDT; CDR2 reads SITEND (reference sequence). The CDR3 sequence is CASSPDRDSDYTF. Partial CDR3 DNA: TGTGCCAGCAGCCCCGACAGGGACTCC.

About this clone: Gene names denote mouse genes. The read finishes 4 residues shy of the CDR3 end, and the germline J gene is used to complete it. This chain connects TRBV16 to TRBJ2-2; TRBD1 might be the D (6 bases). CDR3 size: 14 residues. Germline CDR1 is SGHSA and CDR2 is FRNQAP. V gave up 5 bases and J gave up 4 bases, with 11 bases separating them. CDR3 bases read: TGTGCAAGCAGCCCAGGGGAGGGCACCGGG. Protein sequence: CASSPGEGTG. The whole CDR3 region reads CASSPGEGTGQLYF.

This clone was seen only a few times. Germline and genes here are mouse. The read is 4 residues too short to cover the CDR3 end, so that end is filled in from the germline J gene. The V and J genes are TRBV1 and TRBJ2-2, with TRBD2 matching 10 bases. The trim removed 3 bases at V and 3 bases at J, leaving 4 bases unmatched. Per the germline V gene, CDR1 is NSQYPW and CDR2 is LRSPGD (reference sequence). This CDR3 contains 16 residues. The CDR3 sequence is CTCSAGDWGDTGQLYF. Partial CDR3 DNA: TGCACCTGCAGTGCCGGAGACTGGGGGGACACCGGG.

As to this clone: The translated DNA and TCRdb's protein are not identical at residue 10; the protein here was translated from the DNA. Gene names are mouse gene names. The DNA ends 3 residues before the CDR3 does, and the rest of the CDR3 is filled in from the germline J gene. The chain joins TRBV29 to TRBJ1-6; a possible D gene is TRBD1 (5 bases). TRBJ1-6 falls under the ORF class, with uncertain function. The CDR3 has 13 amino acids. Germline V gene sequence: CDR1 MSHET, CDR2 SYDVDS. The V end was cut by 5 bases, the J end by 8 bases, with 10 bases between. Incomplete CDR3 DNA: TGTGCTAGCAGTGAGGGGATTGATTCGCCC. Protein sequence: CASSEGIDSP. The entire CDR3 protein is CASSEGIDSPLYF.

To note about this clone: Mouse gene names and germline throughout. The read stops 4 residues short of the end of the CDR3; the missing end is completed from the germline J gene. The chain recombines TRBV19 with TRBJ2-1, with 9 nucleotides matching TRBD1. CDR1 FNHDT and CDR2 SITEND come from the germline V gene (reference sequence). The CDR3 totals 18 residues. V lost 0 bases to trimming and J lost 0 bases; unmatched junction nucleotides: 7. The CDR3 sequence: CASSIARTGETNYAEQFF. Incomplete CDR3 DNA: TGTGCCAGCAGTATAGCCCGGACAGGGGAGACTAACTATGCT.

Remarks on this clone: The genes are named according to mouse. The read ends 4 residues early relative to the CDR3; the germline J gene fills the gap. The genes are TRBV13-3 and TRBJ1-4, with 10 bases lining up with TRBD1. The CDR3 is made up of 15 amino acids. Germline values: CDR1 NNHDY, CDR2 SYVADS. The CDR3 is CASSARDRGTERLFF. The part of the CDR3 DNA that was read is TGTGCCAGCAGTGCCCGGGACAGGGGTACCGAA.

Worth noting for this clone: Mouse germline and gene names are used. The CDR3 is cut off 4 residues early in the read; its end comes from the germline J gene. This sample also contains other DNA sequences that code for the same CDR3. The chain carries TRBV12-1 and TRBJ2-2, with 8 bases aligning to TRBD1. V shed 1 base and J 3 bases; nucleotides not matched to a gene: 0. The CDR3 extends over 14 amino acids. The V gene's germline CDR1 is SGHSN and CDR2 HYEKVE. Partial CDR3 DNA: TGTGCCAGCTCTCTGACAGGGGACACCGGG. Translated, it gives CASSLTGDTG. The CDR3 in its entirety is CASSLTGDTGQLYF.

The sample holds a few counts of this clone. Mouse names are used for the genes. The read is 4 residues too short to cover the CDR3 end, so that end is filled in from the germline J gene. The chain employs TRBV1 and TRBJ2-4, with a possible D match to TRBD2 (7 bases). CDR1 and CDR2 from the germline V gene are NSQYPW and LRSPGD (reference sequence). V gave up 0 bases and J gave up 2 bases, with 15 bases separating them. There are 17 residues in the CDR3. CDR3 loop: CTCSAEGGVRDQNTLYF. The sequenced part of the CDR3 DNA is TGCACCTGCAGTGCAGAAGGGGGGGTGAGGGATCAAAAC.

This clone was counted only a few times. Germline and genes here are mouse. The CDR3 end falls 4 residues outside the read, so it is completed with the germline J gene. V and J are TRBV1 and TRBJ2-7, with TRBD1 as a possible D gene (5 bases). Trimming removed 4 bases from V and 2 bases from J, with 12 bases in between. CDR1 is NSQYPW and CDR2 is LRSPGD in the germline V gene (reference sequence). This CDR3 is built from 14 residues. Partial CDR3 DNA: TGCACCTGCAGTGGCCGGGAAGGGGCCTAT. Encoded protein: CTCSGREGAY. The whole CDR3 reads CTCSGREGAYEQYF.

This clone occurred a few times. The gene names given are mouse names. The observed sequence ends 4 residues before the CDR3 terminus, with the missing tail filled in from the germline J gene. This rearrangement joins TRBV13-3 to TRBJ2-7; 12 bases line up with TRBD2. Unmatched junction bases numbered 10, after V lost 3 bases and J lost 0 bases. The CDR3 extends over 18 amino acids. Per germline, CDR1 NNHDY and CDR2 SYVADS. CDR3 bases read: TGTGCCAGCAGTGTCCCTTCCGGGACTGGGGGGTCCTCCTAT. Amino acid sequence: CASSVPSGTGGSSY. The CDR3, in full, reads CASSVPSGTGGSSYEQYF.

This clone was recorded at least ten times. Gene names and germline match the mouse. The read terminates 4 residues ahead of where the CDR3 ends, so the germline J gene completes it. The V gene is TRBV13-3, the J gene TRBJ2-5; D is unclear. The germline V gene has CDR1 NNHDY and CDR2 SYVADS. Trimming cost V 2 bases and J 0 bases, with 7 bases left between them. The CDR3 has 14 amino acids. The covered CDR3 bases are TGTGCCAGCAGTGACACAGCTAACCAAGAC. It translates to CASSDTANQD. The whole CDR3 is CASSDTANQDTQYF.

Details on this clone: Gene names are mouse gene names. The read halts 4 residues ahead of the CDR3 end, with the missing end drawn from the germline J gene. The V gene is TRBV13-1, the J gene TRBJ2-3, with TRBD1 as a possible D gene (6 bases). With 5 bases removed from V and 0 bases from J, the gap between germline ends came to 19 bases. The CDR3 has 17 residues. Per the germline V gene, CDR1 is NSHNY and CDR2 is SYGAGN. CDR3 bases read: TGTGCCAGCAGCGAATCCGGAACCGGGACAAGTGCAGAA. Its translation: CASSESGTGTSAE. Given in full, the CDR3 is CASSESGTGTSAETLYF.

Note on this clone: Gene names denote mouse genes. The read is 4 residues too short to cover the CDR3 end, so that end is filled in from the germline J gene. V gene TRBV13-3 combines with J gene TRBJ2-1, with 8 bases identical to TRBD2. V shed 3 bases, J shed 6 bases, and the junction held 5 bases outside the gene matches. The germline gives CDR1 NNHDY, CDR2 SYVADS. The CDR3 has 14 residues. The part of the CDR3 DNA that was read is TGTGCCAGCAGTGCTGGGGGGTTGTTTGCT. Protein: CASSAGGLFA. The CDR3 in its entirety is CASSAGGLFAEQFF.

This clone was seen only a few times. Gene names follow the mouse nomenclature. The CDR3 end lies 4 residues beyond the end of the read and is filled in from the germline J gene. V usage is TRBV13-2 and J usage is TRBJ2-7; the D gene is possibly TRBD2 (5 bases). CDR3 length: 13 residues. Germline assignment: CDR1 NNHNN and CDR2 SYGAGS (reference sequence). CDR3 amino acids: CASGDASGYEQYF. CDR3 DNA (partial): TGTGCCAGCGGTGATGCTTCTGGGTAT.

The table lists this clone with a few counts. Here the gene names and germline are mouse. Sequencing ends 4 residues short of the CDR3 end; the germline J gene provides the rest. The chain combines TRBV13-3 with TRBJ2-1; TRBD2 matches 7 bases. Germline V gene data show CDR1 as NNHDY and CDR2 as SYVADS. The length of the CDR3 is 16 residues. With 2 bases clipped from V and 0 bases from J, the junction kept 5 bases outside the gene matches. The CDR3 sequence: CASSDRGGYNYAEQFF. The CDR3 DNA, read in part, is TGTGCCAGCAGTGACCGGGGGGGGTATAACTATGCT.

Details on this clone: Mouse germline and gene names are used. The read stops 4 residues short of the end of the CDR3; the missing end is completed from the germline J gene. V gene TRBV1 combines with J gene TRBJ1-2, with D perhaps matching TRBD1 (5 bases). Trimming stripped 2 bases from V and 0 bases from J, with 13 bases between. Germline assignment: CDR1 NSQYPW and CDR2 LRSPGD (reference sequence). The CDR3 has 16 residues. CDR3 amino acids: CTCSAPHRSANSDYTF. The sequenced CDR3 bases are TGCACCTGCAGTGCACCCCACAGGTCTGCAAACTCC. The full variable domain, with the rest looked up from reference TRBV1 and TRBJ1-2, is VTLLEQNPRWRLVPRGQAVNLRCILKNSQYPWMSWYQQDLQKQLQWLFTLRSPGDKEVKSLPGADYLATRVTDTELRLQVANMSQGRTLYCTCSAPHRSANSDYTFGSGTRLLVI.

Remarks on this clone: Gene and germline names: mouse. The read terminates 4 residues before the CDR3 end, so the remaining end is supplied by the germline J gene. The chain couples TRBV13-2 to TRBJ2-1; 8 bases line up with TRBD2. The CDR3 has 15 residues. Looked up from germline, CDR1 is NNHNN and CDR2 is SYGAGS (reference sequence). With V trimmed by 2 bases and J by 5 bases, 6 bases remained unmatched. CDR3 DNA, as far as it was read: TGTGCCAGCGGTGACCTTGGGGGGGGGAATGCT. As protein: CASGDLGGGNA. The complete CDR3 sequence is CASGDLGGGNAEQFF.

In regard to this clone: At residue 12, the TCRdb amino acid sequence and the translated nucleotide sequence differ, so the protein here is the DNA translation. The genes are named according to mouse. The sequenced fragment ends 3 residues before the CDR3 boundary, so the rest is inferred from the germline J gene. This chain links TRBV1 with TRBJ1-6; TRBD1 might be the D (6 bases). TRBJ1-6 is classed as an ORF, of uncertain function. This CDR3 has 15 residues. With 0 bases removed from V and 8 bases from J, the gap between germline ends came to 11 bases. The V gene's germline CDR1 is NSQYPW and CDR2 LRSPGD (reference sequence). Incomplete CDR3 DNA: TGCACCTGCAGTGCAGATGGGGGGGCGTATTCGCCC. Its translation is CTCSADGGAYSP. The entire CDR3 sequence reads CTCSADGGAYSPLYF.

This clone was counted between two and nine times. Gene names and germline refer to mouse. Coverage ceases 4 residues before the CDR3 finishes, and the germline J gene fills in the end. The J gene is TRBJ2-1, the V gene TRBV1; TRBD1 matches 7 bases. The germline V gene has CDR1 NSQYPW and CDR2 LRSPGD (reference sequence). The CDR3 is made up of 16 amino acids. The trim removed 0 bases at V and 4 bases at J, leaving 6 bases unmatched. Partial CDR3 DNA: TGCACCTGCAGTGCAGATACCAGGGGGATTTATGCT. It specifies CTCSADTRGIYA. The whole CDR3 reads CTCSADTRGIYAEQFF.

Only a few counts were recorded for this clone. These gene names are mouse names. The read ends 4 residues before the CDR3 terminus; that terminus is restored from the germline J gene. The rearrangement joins TRBV17 to TRBJ2-7; D possibly corresponds to TRBD1 (6 bases). The CDR3 has 13 amino acids. Germline-derived CDR1 and CDR2 are MNHDT and YYDKIL. The CDR3 here is CASSTRGLDEQYF. The CDR3 bases that were read are TGTGCTAGCAGTACCAGGGGCTTGGAT.

This clone showed up just a few times. The listed genes are named as in mouse. The read ends 4 residues shy of where the CDR3 ends; the end is completed using the germline J gene. This chain connects TRBV17 to TRBJ1-2, with 8 bases fitting TRBD1. Germline V gene lookup returns CDR1 MNHDT and CDR2 YYDKIL. This CDR3 is 14 amino acids long. V was pared by 1 base and J by 4 bases, with 2 bases of the junction left unmatched. Partial CDR3 DNA: TGTGCTAGCAGTAGAGCAGGGGGCAGCTCC. Encoded protein: CASSRAGGSS. The full CDR3 protein is CASSRAGGSSDYTF.